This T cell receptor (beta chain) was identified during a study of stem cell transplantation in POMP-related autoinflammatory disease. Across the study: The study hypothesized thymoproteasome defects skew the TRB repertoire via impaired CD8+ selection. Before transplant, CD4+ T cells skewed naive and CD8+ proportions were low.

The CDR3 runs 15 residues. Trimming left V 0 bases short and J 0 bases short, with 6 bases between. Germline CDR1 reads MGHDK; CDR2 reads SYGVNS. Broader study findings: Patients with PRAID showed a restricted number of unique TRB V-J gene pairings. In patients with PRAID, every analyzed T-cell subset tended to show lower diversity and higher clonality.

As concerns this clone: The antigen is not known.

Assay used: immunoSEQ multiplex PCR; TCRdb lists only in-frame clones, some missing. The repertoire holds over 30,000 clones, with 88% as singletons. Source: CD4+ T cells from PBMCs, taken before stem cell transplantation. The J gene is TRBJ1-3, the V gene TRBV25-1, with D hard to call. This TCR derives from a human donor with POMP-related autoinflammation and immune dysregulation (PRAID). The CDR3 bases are TGTGCCAGCAGTGAATACGTGTTCTCTGGAAACACCATATATTTT. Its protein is CASSEYVFSGNTIYF.